This TCR beta chain was sequenced for a study of T cells in Graves' hyperthyroidism and ophthalmopathy. Amplification targeted TCR beta CDR3 regions from RNA transcripts. The primer set for the first-round RT-PCR of the TCR CDR3 was HTBI. TCRdb re-analysed the multiplex PCR reads in MiXCR, keeping a single row per CDR3 protein. This sample carries hundreds of thousands of distinct CDR3 sequences, 12% to 15% of them seen once, and the ten largest clones take roughly 10%. Between the trimmed V and J ends, which lost 5 bases and 2 bases, there was a span of 11 bases. The CDR3 is made up of 14 amino acids. Germline values: CDR1 PRHDT, CDR2 FYEKMQ (reference sequence). This clonotype was found many times.

The origin of this receptor is a woman younger than 30 with Graves' hyperthyroidism. Sample: blood. The rearrangement uses TRBV13 and TRBJ2-3; D perhaps matches TRBD2 (5 bases). This chain's CDR3 is CASSLRTFTDTQYF. The CDR3 DNA is TGTGCCAGCAGCCTACGGACTTTCACAGATACGCAGTATTTT.